Listed below are T cell receptor beta chains from one sample, sequenced in a study of CD4 T cells in relation to SARS-CoV-2 and coronaviruses. No antigen has been identified for these receptors. Measured with immunoSEQ multiplex PCR; TCRdb has only the in-frame clones, and not every one. The top ten hold 20% of the sample, which has under 30,000 clones, about three quarters seen once. The sequencing input was CD4+ T cells from PBMCs, cultured in vitro. The source is a human donor in good health. The CDR3 runs from the conserved cysteine through the conserved F or W. D genes are given only for firm matches. A clone size is listed for some rows: how often the clone was seen (once, few, many), or a class if it is expanded.

V gene	J gene	D gene	clone size	CDR3 protein	CDR3 DNA
TRBV6-6	TRBJ2-5	-	-	CASSSNREETQYF	TGTGCCAGCAGCTCTAACAGGGAAGAGACCCAGTACTTC
TRBV3-1/TRBV3-2	TRBJ1-2	-	-	CASSQDFVGGDDYNCGYTF	TGTGCCAGCAGCCAAGATTTCGTCGGGGGAGACGACTATAATTGTGGCTACACCTTC
TRBV10-3	TRBJ2-5	TRBD1	-	CAIRTTQGAAETQYF	TGTGCCATCAGAACCACACAGGGGGCGGCGGAGACCCAGTACTTC
TRBV7-8	TRBJ2-1	-	-	CASSLLGDFYNEQFF	TGTGCCAGCAGCTTATTGGGGGACTTTTACAATGAGCAGTTCTTC
TRBV13	TRBJ1-3	TRBD1	-	CASSLAGGPFRNTIYF	TGTGCCAGCAGCTTAGCAGGGGGCCCCTTTAGAAACACCATATATTTT
TRBV11-2	TRBJ1-3	-	-	CASSFNLGLGNTIYF	TGTGCCAGCAGCTTTAATCTGGGGCTTGGAAACACCATATATTTT
TRBV7-2	TRBJ1-1	TRBD1	-	CASSTGGGWSEAFF	TGTGCCAGCAGCACAGGGGGGGGGTGGAGTGAAGCTTTCTTT
TRBV19	TRBJ2-1	TRBD2	once	CASSSRQAGGVEQFF	TGTGCCAGTAGTTCCCGTCAAGCGGGGGGCGTGGAGCAGTTCTTC
TRBV11-2	TRBJ2-7	-	-	CASSLTTRREQYF	TGTGCCAGCAGCTTAACGACGAGACGCGAGCAGTACTTC
TRBV12-3/TRBV12-4	TRBJ2-3	-	-	CASRPGIDTQYF	TGTGCCAGCAGACCAGGGATAGATACGCAGTATTTT
TRBV28	TRBJ2-2	-	-	CASSLWDTTGELFF	TGTGCCAGCAGTTTATGGGACACCACCGGGGAGCTGTTTTTT
TRBV4-3	TRBJ2-2	TRBD1	-	CASSQDFGTGGPSGSHTGELFF	TGCGCCAGCAGCCAAGATTTTGGGACAGGGGGCCCTAGCGGGAGTCACACCGGGGAGCTGTTTTTT
TRBV19	TRBJ2-3	-	once	CASSTRVGTQYF	TGTGCCAGTAGTACGAGGGTTGGTACGCAGTATTTT
TRBV7-2	TRBJ2-7	-	-	CASSLEGGAYEQYF	TGTGCCAGCAGCTTAGAGGGAGGAGCCTACGAGCAGTACTTC
TRBV6-6	TRBJ1-2	-	few	CASRPIGTGYGYTF	TGTGCCAGCAGACCGATCGGGACGGGCTATGGCTACACCTTC
TRBV2	TRBJ2-1	-	-	CASRTGGNEQFF	TGTGCCAGCAGGACAGGTGGAAATGAGCAGTTCTTC
TRBV2	TRBJ2-3	TRBD2	-	CASSLLAGIDTQYF	TGTGCCAGCAGTCTACTAGCGGGAATAGATACGCAGTATTTT
TRBV30	TRBJ1-2	-	-	CAWSVRISGYTF	TGTGCCTGGAGTGTGAGGATCTCTGGCTACACCTTC
TRBV7-9	TRBJ2-5	-	-	CASSLNQPQETQYF	TGTGCCAGCAGCCTAAACCAGCCTCAAGAGACCCAGTACTTC
TRBV29-1	TRBJ2-7	TRBD1	-	CSVEGTGADEQYF	TGCAGCGTTGAAGGGACAGGGGCTGACGAGCAGTACTTC
TRBV5-6	TRBJ2-3	-	-	CASSLVSQATDTQYF	TGTGCCAGCAGCTTGGTTTCACAGGCCACAGATACGCAGTATTTT
TRBV18	TRBJ2-1	TRBD2	-	CASSAQRDSYNEQFF	TGTGCCAGCTCAGCTCAGCGGGACTCCTACAATGAGCAGTTCTTC
TRBV28	TRBJ1-2	-	-	CASSLYQGSGYGYTF	TGTGCCAGCAGTTTATATCAGGGATCGGGCTATGGCTACACCTTC
TRBV3-1/TRBV3-2	TRBJ1-6	-	-	CASSQFSKTYNSPLHF	TGTGCCAGCAGCCAATTTTCGAAGACTTATAATTCACCCCTCCACTTT
TRBV2	TRBJ2-1	TRBD1	-	CASSSRQGVYNEQFF	TGTGCCAGCAGTTCCCGACAGGGGGTCTACAATGAGCAGTTCTTC
TRBV4-2	TRBJ2-1	TRBD1	few	CASSQAGQGADNEQFF	TGTGCCAGCAGCCAAGCGGGACAGGGGGCGGATAATGAGCAGTTCTTC
TRBV5-4	TRBJ1-2	-	-	CASSPSWGNYGYTF	TGTGCCAGCAGCCCATCGTGGGGGAACTATGGCTACACCTTC
TRBV5-1	TRBJ2-3	-	-	CASSLVRGGRGTDTQYF	TGCGCCAGCAGCCTAGTACGAGGGGGAAGAGGCACAGATACGCAGTATTTT
TRBV6-2/TRBV6-3	TRBJ2-5	-	-	CASSSSRGETQYF	TGTGCCAGCAGTTCGTCGCGAGGAGAGACCCAGTACTTC
TRBV5-1	TRBJ1-1	-	-	CASSFLSTGNTEAFF	TGCGCCAGCAGCTTTCTATCGACGGGAAACACTGAAGCTTTCTTT
TRBV18	TRBJ2-3	TRBD1	-	CASSLRGRGITDTQYF	TGTGCCAGCTCACTTCGCGGCAGGGGGATCACAGATACGCAGTATTTT
TRBV29-1	TRBJ2-6	-	few	CSVDVEPGANVLTF	TGCAGCGTTGATGTGGAACCTGGGGCCAACGTCCTGACTTTC
TRBV12-3/TRBV12-4	TRBJ2-3	-	-	CASRGGADTQYF	TGTGCCAGCAGGGGCGGTGCAGATACGCAGTATTTT
TRBV6-5	TRBJ1-2	-	-	CASIIRPGGLPVF	TGTGCCAGCATCATTCGCCCTGGGGGCCTGCCCGTCTTC
TRBV12-3/TRBV12-4	TRBJ2-2	-	medium-sized	CASSRNGGELFF	TGTGCCAGCAGCAGGAATGGCGGGGAGCTGTTTTTT
TRBV7-9	TRBJ2-5	-	-	CASSWGLQETQYF	TGTGCCAGCAGCTGGGGGCTCCAAGAGACCCAGTACTTC
TRBV28	TRBJ2-7	TRBD1	-	CASLPGTGLVEQYF	TGTGCCAGCCTTCCCGGGACAGGGTTAGTCGAGCAGTACTTC
TRBV4-3	TRBJ2-3	-	-	CASSQDWAQAQYF	TGCGCCAGCAGCCAAGATTGGGCCCAGGCGCAGTATTTT
TRBV3-1/TRBV3-2	TRBJ1-2	-	-	CASSRTRGIPPLGYGYTF	TGTGCCAGCAGCCGGACGAGGGGCATTCCCCCGCTCGGCTATGGCTACACCTTC
TRBV6-2/TRBV6-3	TRBJ2-7	-	-	CASSRQTGSAYEQYF	TGTGCCAGCAGTCGACAGACAGGCTCGGCCTACGAGCAGTACTTC
TRBV7-6	TRBJ2-3	TRBD2	-	CASSLTSGIADTQYF	TGTGCCAGCAGCTTAACTAGCGGGATTGCAGATACGCAGTATTTT
TRBV2	TRBJ2-7	-	-	CASSDVPGYEQYF	TGTGCCAGCAGTGATGTACCTGGCTACGAGCAGTACTTC
TRBV3-1/TRBV3-2	TRBJ1-6	-	once	CASSRGRRDSPLHF	TGTGCCAGCAGCCGTGGACGGAGGGATTCACCCCTCCACTTT
TRBV30	TRBJ2-5	-	-	CAWSVWEETQYF	TGTGCCTGGAGTGTATGGGAAGAGACCCAGTACTTC
TRBV10-3	TRBJ2-6	-	-	CAMTPGPGANVLTF	TGTGCCATGACTCCGGGACCTGGGGCCAACGTCCTGACTTTC
TRBV5-1	TRBJ2-3	TRBD1	-	CASSLGTGGDYF	TGCGCCAGCAGCCTCGGGACAGGGGGCGATTATTTT
TRBV3-1/TRBV3-2	TRBJ1-3	-	once	CASSHGGAPKSGNTIYF	TGTGCCAGCAGCCATGGTGGCGCCCCGAAGTCTGGAAACACCATATATTTT
TRBV9	TRBJ1-2	-	-	CASSHLGGPGGYTF	TGTGCCAGCAGCCACCTCGGAGGGCCGGGGGGCTACACCTTC
TRBV2	TRBJ1-5	-	once	CASNRDGSTNQPQHF	TGTGCCAGCAACAGGGACGGGTCAACCAATCAGCCCCAGCATTTT
TRBV30	TRBJ2-1	TRBD2	-	CAWSTASGRVRQFF	TGTGCCTGGAGTACGGCTAGCGGGAGGGTACGGCAGTTCTTC
TRBV7-9	TRBJ1-4	-	-	CASSSTRVAANEKLFF	TGTGCCAGCAGCTCCACACGAGTAGCCGCGAATGAAAAACTGTTTTTT
TRBV5-1	TRBJ1-2	-	once	CASSLDGTGPYGYTF	TGCGCCAGCAGCTTGGATGGGACCGGCCCGTATGGCTACACCTTC
TRBV5-4	TRBJ2-7	TRBD1	-	CASSPTGGFLYEQYF	TGTGCCAGCAGCCCGACAGGGGGCTTCCTTTACGAGCAGTACTTC
TRBV7-8	TRBJ2-3	-	-	CASSFTRTDTQYF	TGTGCCAGCAGCTTCACGCGCACAGATACGCAGTATTTT